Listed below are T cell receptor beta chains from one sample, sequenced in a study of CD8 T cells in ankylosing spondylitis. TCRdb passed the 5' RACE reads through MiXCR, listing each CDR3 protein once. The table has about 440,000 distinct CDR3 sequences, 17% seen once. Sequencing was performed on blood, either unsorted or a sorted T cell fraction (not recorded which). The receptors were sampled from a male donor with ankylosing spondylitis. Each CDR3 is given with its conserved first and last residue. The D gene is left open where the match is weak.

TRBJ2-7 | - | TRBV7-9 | CASSYGQQGGEQYF
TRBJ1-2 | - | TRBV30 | CAWRLDNYGYTF
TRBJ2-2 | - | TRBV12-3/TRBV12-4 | CASSHLSSTGELFF
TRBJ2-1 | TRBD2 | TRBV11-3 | CASSLDLGLAGDNEQFF
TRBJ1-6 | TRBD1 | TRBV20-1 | CSASYRDRNNSPLHF
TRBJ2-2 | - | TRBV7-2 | CASSLDFGANTGELFF
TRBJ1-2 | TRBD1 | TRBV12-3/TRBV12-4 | CASSFWDSSNYGYTF
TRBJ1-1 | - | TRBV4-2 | CASSQEVSGAFF
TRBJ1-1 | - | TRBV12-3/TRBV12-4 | CASSFGRGRGAEAFF
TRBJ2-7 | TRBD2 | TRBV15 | CATSRGGGRAGSYEQYF
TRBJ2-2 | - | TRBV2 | CASYPGTGELFF
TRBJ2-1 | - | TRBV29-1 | CSVATPKFVQFF
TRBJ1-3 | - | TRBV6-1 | CASRDNSGNTIYF